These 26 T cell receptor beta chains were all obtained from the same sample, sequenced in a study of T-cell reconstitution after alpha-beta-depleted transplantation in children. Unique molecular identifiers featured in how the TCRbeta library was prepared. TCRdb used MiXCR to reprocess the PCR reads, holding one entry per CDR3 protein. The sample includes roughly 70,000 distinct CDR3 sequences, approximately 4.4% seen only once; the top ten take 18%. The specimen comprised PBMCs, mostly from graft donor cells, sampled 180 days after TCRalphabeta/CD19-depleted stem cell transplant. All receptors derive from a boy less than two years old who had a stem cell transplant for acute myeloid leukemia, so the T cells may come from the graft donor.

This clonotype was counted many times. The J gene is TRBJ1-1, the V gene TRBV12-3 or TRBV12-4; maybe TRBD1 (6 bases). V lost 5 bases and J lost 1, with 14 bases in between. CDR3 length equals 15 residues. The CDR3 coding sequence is TGTGCCAGCAGTCCTAGGGGGGCGAAGAACACTGAAGCTTTCTTT. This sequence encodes CASSPRGAKNTEAFF.

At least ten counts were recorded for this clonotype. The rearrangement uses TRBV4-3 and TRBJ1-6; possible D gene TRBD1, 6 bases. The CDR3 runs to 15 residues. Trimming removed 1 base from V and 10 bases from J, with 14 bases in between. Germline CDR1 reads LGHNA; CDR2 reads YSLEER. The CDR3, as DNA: TGCGCCAGCAGCCAAGTCGGGGGCAGGCCCTCACCCCTCCACTTT. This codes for CASSQVGGRPSPLHF.

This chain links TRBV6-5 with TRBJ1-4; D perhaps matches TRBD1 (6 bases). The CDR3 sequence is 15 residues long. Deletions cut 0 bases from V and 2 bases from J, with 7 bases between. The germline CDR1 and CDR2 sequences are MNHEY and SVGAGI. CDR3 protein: CASSYSGGTNEKLFF. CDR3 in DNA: TGTGCCAGCAGTTACTCAGGGGGGACTAATGAAAAACTGTTTTTT.

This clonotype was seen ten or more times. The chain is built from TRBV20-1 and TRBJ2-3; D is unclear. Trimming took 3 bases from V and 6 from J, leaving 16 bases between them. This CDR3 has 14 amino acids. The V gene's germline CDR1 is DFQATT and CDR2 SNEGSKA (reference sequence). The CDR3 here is CSARIGTGPDTQYF. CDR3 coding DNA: TGCAGTGCTAGGATCGGAACCGGTCCGGATACGCAGTATTTT.

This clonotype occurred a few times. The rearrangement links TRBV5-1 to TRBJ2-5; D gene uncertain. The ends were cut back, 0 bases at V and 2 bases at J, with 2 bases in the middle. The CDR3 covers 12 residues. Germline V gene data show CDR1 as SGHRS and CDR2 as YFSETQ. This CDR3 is CASSLEQETQYF. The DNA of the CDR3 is TGCGCCAGCAGCTTGGAACAAGAGACCCAGTACTTC.

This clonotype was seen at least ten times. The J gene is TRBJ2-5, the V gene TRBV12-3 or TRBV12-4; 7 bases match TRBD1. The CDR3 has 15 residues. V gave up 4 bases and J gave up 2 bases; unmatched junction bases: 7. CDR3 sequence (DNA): TGTGCCAGCAGTTACAGGGGAATACTACAAGAGACCCAGTACTTC. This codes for CASSYRGILQETQYF.

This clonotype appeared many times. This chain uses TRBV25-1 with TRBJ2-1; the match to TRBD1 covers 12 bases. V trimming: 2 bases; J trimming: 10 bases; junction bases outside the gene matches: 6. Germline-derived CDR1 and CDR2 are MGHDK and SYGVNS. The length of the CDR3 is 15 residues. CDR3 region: CASSEGDRGLDEQFF. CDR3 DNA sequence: TGTGCCAGCAGTGAAGGGGACAGGGGGCTAGACGAGCAGTTCTTC.

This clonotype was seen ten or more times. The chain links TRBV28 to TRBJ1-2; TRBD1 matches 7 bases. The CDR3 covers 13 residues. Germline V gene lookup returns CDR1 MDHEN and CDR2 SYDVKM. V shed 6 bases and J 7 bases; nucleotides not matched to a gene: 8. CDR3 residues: CASRGTAVSGYTF. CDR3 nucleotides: TGTGCCAGCAGGGGGACAGCCGTGAGTGGCTACACCTTC.

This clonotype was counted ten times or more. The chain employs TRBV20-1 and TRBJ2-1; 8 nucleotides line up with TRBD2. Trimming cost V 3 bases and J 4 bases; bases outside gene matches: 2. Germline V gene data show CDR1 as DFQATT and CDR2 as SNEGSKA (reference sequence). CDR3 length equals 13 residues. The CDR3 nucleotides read TGCAGTGCTAGCGGGGGGGGGTACAATGAGCAGTTCTTC. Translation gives CSASGGGYNEQFF.

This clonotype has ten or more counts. The CDR3 region is CASSQDALASADYEQYF. CDR3 sequence (DNA): TGCGCCAGCAGCCAAGATGCCCTGGCTAGCGCGGACTACGAGCAGTACTTC. V is TRBV4-3 and J is TRBJ2-7, with a possible D match to TRBD2 (6 bases). V was trimmed by 0 bases and J by 3 bases, leaving 18 bases between them. This CDR3 is 17 amino acids long. Germline values: CDR1 LGHNA, CDR2 YSLEER.

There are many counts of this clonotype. DNA for the CDR3: TGTGCCACCAGAGGCAGAGGACGCGAGCAGTACGTC. Translated, it gives CATRGRGREQYV. The chain combines TRBV15 with TRBJ2-7, with D unclear. The CDR3 consists of 12 residues. Trimming removed 6 bases at V and 6 bases at J, with 12 bases between. Looked up from germline, CDR1 is LNHNV and CDR2 is YYDKDF (reference sequence).

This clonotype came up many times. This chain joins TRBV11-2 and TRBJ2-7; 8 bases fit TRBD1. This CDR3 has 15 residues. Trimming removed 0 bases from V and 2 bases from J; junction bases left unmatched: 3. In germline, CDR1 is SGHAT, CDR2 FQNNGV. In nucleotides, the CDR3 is TGTGCCAGCAGCTTAGATCGGACAGGGCCCTACGAGCAGTACTTC. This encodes CASSLDRTGPYEQYF.

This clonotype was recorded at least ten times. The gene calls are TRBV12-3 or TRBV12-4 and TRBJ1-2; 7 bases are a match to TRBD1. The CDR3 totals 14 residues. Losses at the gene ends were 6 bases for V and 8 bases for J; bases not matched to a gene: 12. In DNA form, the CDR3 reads TGTGCCAGCAGCCCTGGGACAGCCACGACCGGCTACACCTTC. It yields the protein CASSPGTATTGYTF.

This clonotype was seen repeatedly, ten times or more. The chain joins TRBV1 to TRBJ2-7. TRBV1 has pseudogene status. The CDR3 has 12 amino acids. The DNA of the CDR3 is TGCACCAGCAGCCAAGGCGGCTACGAGCAGTACTTC. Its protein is CTSSQGGYEQYF.

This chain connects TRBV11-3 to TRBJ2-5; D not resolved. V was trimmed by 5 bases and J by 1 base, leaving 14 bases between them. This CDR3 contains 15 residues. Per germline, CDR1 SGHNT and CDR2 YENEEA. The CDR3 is CASSPYPEPQETQYF. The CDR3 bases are TGTGCCAGCAGCCCCTACCCCGAACCCCAAGAGACCCAGTACTTC.

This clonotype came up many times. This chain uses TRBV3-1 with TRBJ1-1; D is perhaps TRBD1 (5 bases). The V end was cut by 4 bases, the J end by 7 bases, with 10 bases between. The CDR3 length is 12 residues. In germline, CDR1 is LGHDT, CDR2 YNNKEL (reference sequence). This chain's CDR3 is CASSPGHFEAFF. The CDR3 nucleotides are TGTGCCAGCAGCCCAGGACACTTTGAAGCTTTCTTT.

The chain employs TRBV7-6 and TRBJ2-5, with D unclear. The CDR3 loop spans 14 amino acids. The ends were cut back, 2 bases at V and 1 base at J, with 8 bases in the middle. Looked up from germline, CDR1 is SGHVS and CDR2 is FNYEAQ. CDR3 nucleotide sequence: TGTGCCAGCAGCTTACTGCCGGGCCAAGAGACCCAGTACTTC. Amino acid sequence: CASSLLPGQETQYF.

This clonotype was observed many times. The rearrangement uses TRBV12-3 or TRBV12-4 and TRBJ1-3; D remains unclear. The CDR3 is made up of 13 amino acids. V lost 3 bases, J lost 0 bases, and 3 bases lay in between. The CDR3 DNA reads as TGTGCCAGCAGTTTCAACTCTGGAAACACCATATATTTT. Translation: CASSFNSGNTIYF.

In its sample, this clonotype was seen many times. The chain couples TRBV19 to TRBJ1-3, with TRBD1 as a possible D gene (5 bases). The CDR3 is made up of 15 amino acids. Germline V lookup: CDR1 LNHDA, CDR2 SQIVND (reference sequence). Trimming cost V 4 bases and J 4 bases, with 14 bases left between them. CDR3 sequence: CASSSQGTAGNTIYF. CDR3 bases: TGTGCCAGTAGTAGCCAAGGGACGGCGGGAAACACCATATATTTT.

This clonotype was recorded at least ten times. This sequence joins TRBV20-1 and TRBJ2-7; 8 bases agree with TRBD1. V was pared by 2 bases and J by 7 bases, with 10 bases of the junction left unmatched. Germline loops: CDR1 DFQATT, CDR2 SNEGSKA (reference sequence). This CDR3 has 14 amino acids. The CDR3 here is CSARPGQGAGEQYV. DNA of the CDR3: TGCAGTGCTAGACCCGGACAGGGCGCGGGGGAGCAGTACGTC.

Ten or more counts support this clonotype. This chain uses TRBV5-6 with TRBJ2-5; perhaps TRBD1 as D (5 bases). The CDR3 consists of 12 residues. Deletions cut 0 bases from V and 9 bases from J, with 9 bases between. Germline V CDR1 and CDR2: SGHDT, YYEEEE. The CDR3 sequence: CASSLVVGAQYF. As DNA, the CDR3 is TGTGCCAGCAGCTTGGTCGTAGGGGCCCAGTACTTC. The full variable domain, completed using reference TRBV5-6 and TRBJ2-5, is DAGVTQSPTHLIKTRGQQVTLRCSPKSGHDTVSWYQQALGQGPQFIFQYYEEEERQRGNFPDRFSGHQFPNYSSELNVNALLLGDSALYLCASSLVVGAQYFGPGTRLLVL.

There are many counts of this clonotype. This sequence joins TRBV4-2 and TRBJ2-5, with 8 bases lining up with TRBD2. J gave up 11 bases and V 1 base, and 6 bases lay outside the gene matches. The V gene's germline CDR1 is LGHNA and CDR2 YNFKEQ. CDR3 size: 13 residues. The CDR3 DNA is TGTGCCAGCAGCCAAGGGCCAGCGGGGGTGCAGTACTTC. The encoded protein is CASSQGPAGVQYF.

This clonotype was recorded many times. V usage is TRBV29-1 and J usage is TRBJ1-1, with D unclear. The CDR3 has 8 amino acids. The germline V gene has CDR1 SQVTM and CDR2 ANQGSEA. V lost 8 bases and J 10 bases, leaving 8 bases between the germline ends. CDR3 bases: TGCAGCCGAAGGGTAGCTTTCTTT. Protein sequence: CSRRVAFF.

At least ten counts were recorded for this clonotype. CDR3 in DNA: TGTGCCAGCAGCTCCCGCACGTACGAGCAGTACTTC. As protein: CASSSRTYEQYF. V usage is TRBV5-6 and J usage is TRBJ2-7; unclear D gene. Germline assignment: CDR1 SGHDT and CDR2 YYEEEE. Between the trimmed V and J ends, which lost 3 bases and 4 bases, there was a span of 8 bases. This CDR3 spans 12 amino acids.

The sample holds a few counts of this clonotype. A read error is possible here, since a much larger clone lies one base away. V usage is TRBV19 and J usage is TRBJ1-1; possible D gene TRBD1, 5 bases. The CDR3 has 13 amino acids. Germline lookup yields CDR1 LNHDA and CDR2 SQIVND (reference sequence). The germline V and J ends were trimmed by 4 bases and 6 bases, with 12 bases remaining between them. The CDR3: CASSTDTGSEAFF. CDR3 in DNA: TGTGCCAGTAGTACGGACACGGGGTCTGAAGCTTTCTTT. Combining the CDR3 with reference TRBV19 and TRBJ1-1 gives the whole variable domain DGGITQSPKYLFRKEGQNVTLSCEQNLNHDAMYWYRQDPGQGLRLIYYSQIVNDFQKGDIAEGYSVSREKKESFPLTVTSAQKNPTAFYLCASSTDTGSEAFFGQGTRLTVV.

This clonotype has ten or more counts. The CDR3 DNA reads TGTGCCTGGAGGGCGGGCTGGCAGGGGGGTTATGGCTACACCTTC. Translated, it gives CAWRAGWQGGYGYTF. The chain recombines TRBV30 with TRBJ1-2, with 7 positions matching TRBD1. V lost 3 bases and J lost 5; bases outside the gene matches: 12. The length of the CDR3 is 15 residues. Germline assignment: CDR1 GTSNPN and CDR2 SVGIG (reference sequence).